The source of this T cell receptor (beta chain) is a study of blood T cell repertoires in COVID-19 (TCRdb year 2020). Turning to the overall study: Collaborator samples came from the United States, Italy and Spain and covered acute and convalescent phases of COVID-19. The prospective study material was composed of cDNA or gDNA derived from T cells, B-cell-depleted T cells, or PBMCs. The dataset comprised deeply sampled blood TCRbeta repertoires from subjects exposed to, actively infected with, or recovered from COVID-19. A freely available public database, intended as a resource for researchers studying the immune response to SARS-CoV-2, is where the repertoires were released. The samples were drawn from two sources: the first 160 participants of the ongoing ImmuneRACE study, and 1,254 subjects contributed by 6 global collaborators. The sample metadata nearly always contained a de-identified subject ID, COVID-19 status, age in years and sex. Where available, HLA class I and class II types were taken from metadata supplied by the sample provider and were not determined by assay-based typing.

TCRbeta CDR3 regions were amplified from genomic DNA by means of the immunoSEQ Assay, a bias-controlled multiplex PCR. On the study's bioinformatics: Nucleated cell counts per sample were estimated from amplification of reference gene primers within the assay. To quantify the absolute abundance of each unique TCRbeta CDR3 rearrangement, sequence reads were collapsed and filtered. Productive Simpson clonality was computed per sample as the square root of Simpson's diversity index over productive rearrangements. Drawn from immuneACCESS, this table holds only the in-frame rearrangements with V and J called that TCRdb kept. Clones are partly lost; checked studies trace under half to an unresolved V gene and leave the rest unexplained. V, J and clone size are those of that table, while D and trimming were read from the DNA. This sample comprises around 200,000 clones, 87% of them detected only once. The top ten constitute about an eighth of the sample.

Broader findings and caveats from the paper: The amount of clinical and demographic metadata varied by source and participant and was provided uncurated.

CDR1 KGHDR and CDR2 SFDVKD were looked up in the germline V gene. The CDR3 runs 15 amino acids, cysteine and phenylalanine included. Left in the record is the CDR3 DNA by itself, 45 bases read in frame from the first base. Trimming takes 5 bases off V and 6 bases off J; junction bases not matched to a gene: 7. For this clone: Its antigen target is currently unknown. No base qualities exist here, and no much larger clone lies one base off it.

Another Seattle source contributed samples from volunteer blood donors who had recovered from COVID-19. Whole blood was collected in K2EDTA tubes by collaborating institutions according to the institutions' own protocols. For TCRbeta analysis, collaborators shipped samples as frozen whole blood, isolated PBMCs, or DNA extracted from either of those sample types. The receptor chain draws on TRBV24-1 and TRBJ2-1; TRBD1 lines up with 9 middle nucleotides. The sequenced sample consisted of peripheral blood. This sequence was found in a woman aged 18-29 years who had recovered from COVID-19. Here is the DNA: TGTGCCACCAGTGCCGGGACAGGGATGGGCAATGAGCAGTTCTTC. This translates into CATSAGTGMGNEQFF.